The 11 T cell receptor beta chains presented below share a single source sample, sequenced in a study of T-cell reconstitution after alpha-beta-depleted transplantation in children. Molecular barcoding with unique molecular identifiers was used for the TCRbeta library. Using its own MiXCR run on the PCR reads, TCRdb lists one record per CDR3 protein. The table lists around 800,000 distinct CDR3 sequences, roughly 16% of them singletons. Sequenced material: PBMCs, mostly from graft donor cells, taken 360 days after TCRalphabeta/CD19-depleted stem cell transplant. The receptors were sampled from a male patient under 18 who had a stem cell transplant for acute lymphoblastic leukemia, so the T cells may come from the graft donor.

This clonotype was found a few times. This chain uses TRBV7-9 with TRBJ2-7; the D gene is possibly TRBD2 (5 bases). The length of the CDR3 is 15 residues. Per germline, CDR1 SEHNR and CDR2 FQNEAQ (reference sequence). V lost 5 bases and J 1 base, leaving 15 bases between the germline ends. This chain's CDR3 is CASSRRTADSYEQYF. Written as DNA, the CDR3 is TGTGCCAGCAGCCGGCGGACTGCCGATTCCTACGAGCAGTACTTC.

This clonotype was counted at least ten times. The chain couples TRBV4-1 to TRBJ2-5; TRBD2 agrees at 11 bases. The trim removed 4 bases at V and 4 bases at J, leaving 5 bases unmatched. CDR3 length equals 15 residues. Germline V CDR1 and CDR2: MGHRA, YSYEKL. CDR3 region: CASSLGLAGGETQYF. The CDR3 DNA is TGCGCCAGCAGCCTAGGCCTAGCGGGAGGAGAGACCCAGTACTTC.

The chain recombines TRBV29-1 with TRBJ2-7, with a tentative D call TRBD2 (5 bases). V was pared by 0 bases and J by 5 bases, with 20 bases between. Germline V gene data show CDR1 as SQVTM and CDR2 as ANQGSEA. CDR3 length equals 16 residues. CDR3 nucleotides: TGCAGCGTTGAAGATACTTCGAGAGGGAGAGGCGACGAGCAGTACTTC. It specifies CSVEDTSRGRGDEQYF.

Here the CDR3 reads CASSLRAHVPGGGEKLFF. In DNA form, the CDR3 reads TGCGCCAGCAGCTTGAGGGCCCACGTCCCAGGGGGCGGTGAAAAACTGTTTTTT. This chain connects TRBV5-1 to TRBJ1-4; TRBD1 agrees at 8 bases. The germline CDR1 and CDR2 sequences are SGHRS and YFSETQ. J gave up 7 bases and V 1 base, and 15 bases lay outside the gene matches. The CDR3 extends over 18 amino acids.

In this sample, this clonotype turned up many times. Germline is not matched at one junction end, which may reflect a read error. V and J are TRBV5-1 and TRBJ2-7; 7 bases are shared with TRBD2. CDR1 SGHRS and CDR2 YFSETQ come from the germline V gene. The CDR3 loop spans 14 amino acids. The CDR3 is CASSLAGAGYEQYF. The CDR3 DNA reads TGTGCCAGCAGTTTGGCGGGAGCAGGTTACGAGCAGTACTTC.

The chain uses TRBV2 and TRBJ2-2; no definite D call. The germline V and J ends were trimmed by 6 bases and 0 bases, with 11 bases remaining between them. CDR1 and CDR2 (germline): SNHLY, FYNNEI. This CDR3 contains 15 residues. CDR3 DNA: TGTGCCAGCAGAAACAGCAACGCGAACACCGGGGAGCTGTTTTTT. This encodes CASRNSNANTGELFF.

CDR3 sequence (DNA): TGTGCCACTACGGGAGGGCCGTATGAGCAGTTCTTC. It encodes CATTGGPYEQFF. The chain employs TRBV12-3 or TRBV12-4 and TRBJ2-1, with 8 bases matching TRBD2. The V segment lost 10 bases and the J segment 8 bases; nucleotides outside the gene matches: 7. This CDR3 contains 12 residues.

The V and J genes are TRBV18 and TRBJ2-1; D is uncertain. CDR1 is KGHSH, CDR2 LQKENI, per germline. This CDR3 is 14 amino acids long. With 1 base removed from V and 10 bases from J, the gap between germline ends came to 14 bases. CDR3: CASSPLPKAREQFF. In DNA form, the CDR3 reads TGTGCCAGCTCACCACTCCCCAAGGCGAGGGAGCAGTTCTTC.

The chain uses TRBV7-9 and TRBJ2-1; 10 bases agree with TRBD2. V dropped 5 bases and J dropped 1; count of bases not matched to a gene: 8. CDR3 size: 17 residues. The germline V gene encodes CDR1 SEHNR and CDR2 FQNEAQ (reference sequence). CDR3 DNA: TGTGCCAGCAGCACATCGCTAGCGGGAGTGTCCTACAATGAGCAGTTCTTC. Translating gives CASSTSLAGVSYNEQFF.

The chain recombines TRBV5-1 with TRBJ2-7; perhaps TRBD1 as D (5 bases). Trimming took 6 bases from V and 3 from J, leaving 7 bases between them. There are 11 residues in the CDR3. Per the germline V gene, CDR1 is SGHRS and CDR2 is YFSETQ. The CDR3 DNA reads as TGCGCCAGCAAAAGGGGCTACGAGCAGTACTTC. As protein: CASKRGYEQYF.

Regarding this clonotype: Germline is not matched at one junction end, which may reflect a read error. This chain joins TRBV28 and TRBJ2-5, with D unclear. The CDR3 sequence is 13 residues long. Germline CDR1 MDHEN, CDR2 SYDVKM. DNA for the CDR3: TGCGCCAGCAGCTGGCTCCTTCAAGAGACCCAGTACTTC. Translating gives CASSWLLQETQYF.